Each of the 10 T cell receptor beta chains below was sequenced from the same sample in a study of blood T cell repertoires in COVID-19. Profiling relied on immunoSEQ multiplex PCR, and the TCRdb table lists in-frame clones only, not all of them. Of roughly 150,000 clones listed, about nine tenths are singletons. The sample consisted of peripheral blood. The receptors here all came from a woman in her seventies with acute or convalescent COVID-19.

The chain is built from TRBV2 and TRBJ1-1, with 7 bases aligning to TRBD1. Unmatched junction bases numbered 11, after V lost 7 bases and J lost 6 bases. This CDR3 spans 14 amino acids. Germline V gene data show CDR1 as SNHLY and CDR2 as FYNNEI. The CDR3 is CASKPQGDAAEAFF. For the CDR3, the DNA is TGTGCCAGCAAGCCTCAGGGGGACGCGGCTGAAGCTTTCTTT.

As DNA, the CDR3 is TGTGCCAGCAGCCACCCTATCTCTGGGGCGTTCGCAACTAATGAAAAACTGTTTTTT. Protein sequence: CASSHPISGAFATNEKLFF. The chain has TRBV3-1 (or the pseudogene TRBV3-2) and TRBJ1-4; D might be TRBD1 (5 bases). CDR1 is LGHDT and CDR2 is YNNKEL in the germline V gene (reference sequence). Trimming removed 3 bases from V and 0 bases from J, with 20 bases in between. The CDR3 totals 19 residues.

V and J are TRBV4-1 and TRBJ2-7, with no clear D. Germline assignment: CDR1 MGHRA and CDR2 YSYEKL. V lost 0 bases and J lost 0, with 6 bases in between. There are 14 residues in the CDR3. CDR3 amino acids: CASSQEPVSYEQYF. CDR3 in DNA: TGCGCCAGCAGCCAAGAGCCGGTCTCCTACGAGCAGTACTTC.

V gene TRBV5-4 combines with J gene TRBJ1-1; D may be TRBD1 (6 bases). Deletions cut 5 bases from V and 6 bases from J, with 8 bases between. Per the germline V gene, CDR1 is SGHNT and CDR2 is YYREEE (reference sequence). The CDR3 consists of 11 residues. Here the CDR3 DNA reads TGTGCCAGCAGACAGGGCCCTGAAGCTTTCTTT. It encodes CASRQGPEAFF.

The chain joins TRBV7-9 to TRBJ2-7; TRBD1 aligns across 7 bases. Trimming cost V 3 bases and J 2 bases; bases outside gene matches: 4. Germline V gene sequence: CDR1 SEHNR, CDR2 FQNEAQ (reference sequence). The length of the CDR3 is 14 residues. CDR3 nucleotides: TGTGCCAGCAGCTTGACCAGGGGGACCTACGAGCAGTACTTC. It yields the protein CASSLTRGTYEQYF.

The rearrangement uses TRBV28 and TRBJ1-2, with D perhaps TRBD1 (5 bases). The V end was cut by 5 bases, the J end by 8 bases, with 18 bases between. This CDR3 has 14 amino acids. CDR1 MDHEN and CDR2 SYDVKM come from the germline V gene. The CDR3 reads CASSAVRDYRGYTF. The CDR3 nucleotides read TGTGCCAGCAGTGCGGTCAGGGATTATAGGGGCTACACCTTC.

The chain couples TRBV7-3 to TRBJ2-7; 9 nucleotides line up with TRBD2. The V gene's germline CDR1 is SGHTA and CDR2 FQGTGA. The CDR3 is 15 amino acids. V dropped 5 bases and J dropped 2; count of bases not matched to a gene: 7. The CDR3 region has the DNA TGTGCCAGCAGCGTTAGCGGGGGCGACCCCTACGAGCAGTACTTC. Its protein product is CASSVSGGDPYEQYF.

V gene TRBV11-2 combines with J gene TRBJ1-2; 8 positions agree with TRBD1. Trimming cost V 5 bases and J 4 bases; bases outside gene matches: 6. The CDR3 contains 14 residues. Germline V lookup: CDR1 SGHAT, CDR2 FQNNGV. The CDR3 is CASSATGTGYGYTF. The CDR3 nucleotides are TGTGCCAGCAGCGCCACCGGGACAGGCTATGGCTACACCTTC.

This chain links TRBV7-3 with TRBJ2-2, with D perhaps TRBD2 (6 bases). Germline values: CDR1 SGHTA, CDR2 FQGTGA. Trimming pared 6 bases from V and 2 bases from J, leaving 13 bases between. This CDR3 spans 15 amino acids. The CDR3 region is CASRGSGGNTGELFF. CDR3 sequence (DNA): TGTGCCAGCAGGGGTTCCGGGGGTAACACCGGGGAGCTGTTTTTT. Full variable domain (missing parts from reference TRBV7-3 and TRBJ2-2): GAGVSQTPSNKVTEKGKYVELRCDPISGHTALYWYRQSLGQGPEFLIYFQGTGAADDSGLPNDRFFAVRPEGSVSTLKIQRTERGDSAVYLCASRGSGGNTGELFFGEGSRLTVL.

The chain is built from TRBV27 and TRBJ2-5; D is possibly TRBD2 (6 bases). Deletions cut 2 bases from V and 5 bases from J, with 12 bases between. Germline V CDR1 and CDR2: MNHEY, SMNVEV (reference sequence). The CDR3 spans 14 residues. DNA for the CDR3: TGTGCCAGCAGTTTAGGAGGGTGGAGCGAGACCCAGTACTTC. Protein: CASSLGGWSETQYF.